Following are 8 T cell receptor beta chains from one sample sequenced in a study of cytomegalovirus exposure and HLA in healthy donors. PCR involved 60 Vbeta and 13 Jbeta primers. Using immunoSEQ multiplex PCR, the repertoire was profiled, and TCRdb retains in-frame clones only, with some absent. The table has 270,000 or so clones, about nine tenths seen once. Source material: PBMCs. These receptors were collected from a girl aged 2-10 years in good health and CMV-seronegative.

The chain has TRBV21-1 and TRBJ2-7; the D call TRBD1 from the table was never checked on the DNA. TRBV21-1 is flagged as a pseudogene. The CDR3 is made up of 14 amino acids. CDR3 sequence reads: CASSKAAEPYEQYF. The CDR3 DNA reads TGTGCCAGCAGCAAAGCGGCAGAACCCTACGAGCAGTACTTC.

This chain uses TRBV11-2 with TRBJ2-6; D unresolved. Trimming left V 1 base short and J 0 bases short, with 13 bases between. CDR1 SGHAT and CDR2 FQNNGV come from the germline V gene. The CDR3 spans 18 residues. The CDR3 region is CASSLGSGLGSGANVLTF. DNA of the CDR3: TGTGCCAGCAGCTTAGGGTCAGGCCTCGGCTCTGGGGCCAACGTCCTGACTTTC.

The chain employs TRBV5-1 and TRBJ1-1, with a tentative D call TRBD1 (6 bases). The V gene lost 1 base and the J gene lost 7 bases, with 17 bases spanning the gap. The CDR3 has 15 amino acids. From germline, CDR1 is SGHRS and CDR2 YFSETQ. As DNA, the CDR3 is TGCGCCAGCAGCTTGCCTCAGGGGCTGGCAAGTGAAGCTTTCTTT. As protein: CASSLPQGLASEAFF.

V usage is TRBV28 and J usage is TRBJ1-2; maybe TRBD1 (6 bases). Germline values: CDR1 MDHEN, CDR2 SYDVKM. V was cut by 6 bases and J by 3 bases, with 32 bases left in between. The CDR3 has 20 amino acids. Here the CDR3 DNA reads TGTGCCAGCAGCGGCGAACAGGGAAGTACCTCCGGGCGCTTGGACTATGGCTACACCTTC. Its protein is CASSGEQGSTSGRLDYGYTF.

CDR3 DNA sequence: TGTGCCAGTAGTCCGCCCGACAGGGCAATTTATGGCTACACCTTC. Its protein product is CASSPPDRAIYGYTF. V and J are TRBV19 and TRBJ1-2; 7 nucleotides agree with TRBD1. This CDR3 is built from 15 residues. The junction had 11 bases not matched to a gene; V was cut back by 5 bases and J by 5 bases. Germline V gene sequence: CDR1 LNHDA, CDR2 SQIVND (reference sequence).

The genes are TRBV18 and TRBJ2-7; the D is unclear. V was cut by 3 bases and J by 3 bases, with 9 bases left in between. This CDR3 comprises 13 residues. From germline, CDR1 is KGHSH and CDR2 LQKENI. The CDR3 is CASSPWAYYEQYF. The CDR3 nucleotides read TGTGCCAGCTCACCTTGGGCGTACTACGAGCAGTACTTC. The full variable domain, completed using reference TRBV18 and TRBJ2-7, is NAGVMQNPRHLVRRRGQEARLRCSPMKGHSHVYWYRQLPEEGLKFMVYLQKENIIDESGMPKERFSAEFPKEGPSILRIQQVVRGDSAAYFCASSPWAYYEQYFGPGTRLTVT.

The chain combines TRBV7-2 with TRBJ2-2; TRBD1 is a possible D gene (5 bases). Germline assignment: CDR1 SGHTA and CDR2 FQGNSA. This CDR3 spans 16 amino acids. V lost 0 bases to trimming and J lost 4 bases, with 12 bases between them. CDR3 nucleotide sequence: TGTGCCAGCAGCTTAGCGCTCAACAGGATCACCGGGGAGCTGTTTTTT. Translation: CASSLALNRITGELFF. The full variable domain, its missing parts supplied by reference TRBV7-2 and TRBJ2-2, is GAGVSQSPSNKVTEKGKDVELRCDPISGHTALYWYRQSLGQGLEFLIYFQGNSAPDKSGLPSDRFSAERTGGSVSTLTIQRTQQEDSAVYLCASSLALNRITGELFFGEGSRLTVL.

V gene TRBV4-2 combines with J gene TRBJ1-3; 7 bases line up with TRBD1. The length of the CDR3 is 18 residues. V dropped 0 bases and J dropped 2; count of bases not matched to a gene: 10. Germline V gene data show CDR1 as LGHNA and CDR2 as YNFKEQ. CDR3 sequence reads: CASSQDERQGGTGNTIYF. Here the CDR3 DNA reads TGTGCCAGCAGCCAAGATGAAAGACAGGGAGGAACTGGAAACACCATATATTTT.